The next 2 T cell receptor beta chains were all read from a single sample in a study of T cell changes during pregnancy in multiple sclerosis. Sequencing used immunoSEQ multiplex PCR; TCRdb keeps in-frame clones, though not all of them. Of over 80,000 clones in the sample, 90% were seen once. The sequenced sample was peripheral blood, obtained in the second trimester of pregnancy. The source is a female donor in good health, enrolled as a control in a pregnancy study.

V is TRBV28 and J is TRBJ1-6, with TRBD1 matching 8 bases. CDR3 length: 15 residues. Trimming at V came to 7 bases and at J to 8 bases, leaving 10 bases not matched to a gene. CDR1 is MDHEN, CDR2 SYDVKM, per germline. The CDR3 nucleotides read TGTGCCAGCACCCTCCAGGGGGCGCGGGATTCACCCCTCCACTTT. It specifies CASTLQGARDSPLHF.

V usage is TRBV28 and J usage is TRBJ1-2; possibly TRBD1 for D (5 bases). V lost 6 bases and J 5 bases, leaving 10 bases between the germline ends. Germline V lookup: CDR1 MDHEN, CDR2 SYDVKM. CDR3 size: 12 residues. The CDR3 region is CASSLPGYGYTF. For the CDR3, the DNA is TGTGCCAGCAGCCTCCCAGGGTATGGCTACACCTTC.